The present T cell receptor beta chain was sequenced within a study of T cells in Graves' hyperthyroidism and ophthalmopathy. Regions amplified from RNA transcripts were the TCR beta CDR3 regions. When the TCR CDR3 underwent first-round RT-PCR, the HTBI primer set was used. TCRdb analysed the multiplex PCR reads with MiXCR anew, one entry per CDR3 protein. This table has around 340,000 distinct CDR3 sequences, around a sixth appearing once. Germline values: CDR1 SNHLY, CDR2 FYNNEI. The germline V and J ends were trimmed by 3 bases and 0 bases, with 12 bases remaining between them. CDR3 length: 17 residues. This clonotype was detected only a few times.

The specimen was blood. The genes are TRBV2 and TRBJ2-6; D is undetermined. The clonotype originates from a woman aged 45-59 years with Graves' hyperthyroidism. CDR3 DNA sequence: TGTGCCAGCAGTGATCTTTTATTGTTCTCTGGGGCCAACGTCCTGACTTTC. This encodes CASSDLLLFSGANVLTF.